Listed here are 27 T cell receptor beta chains from one sample, sequenced in a study of T cell responses to AZD1222 COVID-19 vaccine. Data came from immunoSEQ multiplex PCR; TCRdb stores just in-frame clones and leaves some out. The sample shows about 130,000 clones, about 88% of them seen only once. The sample consisted of peripheral blood, taken on day 0 of MenACWY control vaccination. These receptors originate from an adult in good health.

This chain links TRBV18 with TRBJ1-2; D is unclear. The CDR3 has 14 amino acids. V shed 4 bases and J shed 2 bases, with 11 bases lying between them. The germline CDR1 and CDR2 sequences are KGHSH and LQKENI. The CDR3 DNA is TGTGCCAGCTCACAGGGAACCGAGAACTATGGCTACACCTTC. This encodes CASSQGTENYGYTF.

This clone came up once. The V call is TRBV5-1, the J call TRBJ1-1, with D perhaps TRBD1 (5 bases). The CDR3 contains 14 residues. Deletions cut 4 bases from V and 3 bases from J, with 13 bases between. CDR1 and CDR2 from the germline V gene are SGHRS and YFSETQ. In DNA, the CDR3 is TGCGCCAGCAGCCCTGCCGGAGGGGACACTGAAGCTTTCTTT. Its translation: CASSPAGGDTEAFF.

This clone showed up just once. V is TRBV11-2 and J is TRBJ2-1; D is uncertain. Trimming removed 0 bases at V and 7 bases at J, with 1 base between. Germline V gives CDR1 SGHAT, CDR2 FQNNGV. The length of the CDR3 is 11 residues. The chain's CDR3 is CASSLDNEQFF. In DNA, the CDR3 is TGTGCCAGCAGCTTAGATAATGAGCAGTTCTTC.

Only one count was recorded for this clone. The chain joins TRBV7-9 to TRBJ2-5; TRBD1 agrees at 10 bases. V was clipped by 6 bases and J by 1 base; unmatched bases: 8. Germline values: CDR1 SEHNR, CDR2 FQNEAQ (reference sequence). The CDR3 extends over 16 amino acids. The CDR3, as DNA: TGTGCCAGCAGTCCGGGGACAGGGGTCCCCCAAGAGACCCAGTACTTC. Translating it yields CASSPGTGVPQETQYF. The full variable domain, its missing parts supplied by reference TRBV7-9 and TRBJ2-5, is DTGVSQNPRHKITKRGQNVTFRCDPISEHNRLYWYRQTLGQGPEFLTYFQNEAQLEKSRLLSDRFSAERPKGSFSTLEIQRTEQGDSAMYLCASSPGTGVPQETQYFGPGTRLLVL.

The chain links TRBV27 to TRBJ2-7; maybe TRBD2 (6 bases). Per germline, CDR1 MNHEY and CDR2 SMNVEV (reference sequence). CDR3 length: 16 residues. V was pared by 0 bases and J by 0 bases, with 12 bases between. The CDR3 nucleotides are TGTGCCAGCAGTTTATCAGGCCGGGAGCTCTCCTACGAGCAGTACTTC. It codes for CASSLSGRELSYEQYF.

The chain couples TRBV24-1 to TRBJ2-2; 7 bases line up with TRBD1. Germline trimming cut 3 bases from V and 6 bases from J; bases unmatched to any gene: 9. The length of the CDR3 is 16 residues. CDR1 is KGHDR and CDR2 is SFDVKD in the germline V gene. The CDR3, as DNA: TGTGCCACCAGTGATCCCCGGAACAGGGGATCCGGGGAGCTGTTTTTT. Its translation is CATSDPRNRGSGELFF.

V gene TRBV7-9 combines with J gene TRBJ1-1; D remains ambiguous. Trimming cost V 5 bases and J 3 bases, with 22 bases left between them. The CDR3 loop spans 17 amino acids. CDR1 is SEHNR, CDR2 FQNEAQ, per germline (reference sequence). The CDR3 spells CASSRLLRGSVYTEAFF. The CDR3 DNA follows: TGTGCCAGCAGCCGGTTATTACGGGGATCGGTATACACTGAAGCTTTCTTT.

This clone was detected a few times. The chain is built from TRBV18 and TRBJ2-7; 8 positions match TRBD2. CDR3 length equals 13 residues. Looked up from germline, CDR1 is KGHSH and CDR2 is LQKENI. The trim removed 5 bases at V and 4 bases at J, leaving 4 bases unmatched. The CDR3 coding sequence is TGTGCCAGCTCAGCGGGACTAGAATACGAGCAGTACTTC. The encoded protein is CASSAGLEYEQYF.

The chain uses TRBV28 and TRBJ1-2; D is possibly TRBD1 (5 bases). Deletions cut 5 bases from V and 5 bases from J, with 12 bases between. This CDR3 is 13 amino acids long. Germline assignment: CDR1 MDHEN and CDR2 SYDVKM. CDR3 nucleotides: TGTGCCAGCAGTCCCGACGACAGTTATGGCTACACCTTC. The encoded protein is CASSPDDSYGYTF.

The V and J genes are TRBV5-4 and TRBJ1-6, with D maybe TRBD1 (6 bases). This CDR3 contains 14 residues. Germline V gene sequence: CDR1 SGHNT, CDR2 YYREEE (reference sequence). The V gene lost 1 base and the J gene lost 6 bases, with 8 bases spanning the gap. CDR3 protein: CASSLNRVNSPLHF. CDR3 coding DNA: TGTGCCAGCAGCTTGAACAGGGTTAATTCACCCCTCCACTTT.

The chain has TRBV30 and TRBJ1-2; 7 bases fit TRBD1. The J segment lost 4 bases and the V segment lost 0 bases, leaving 5 bases of the junction unmatched. The CDR3 runs to 14 residues. Germline assignment: CDR1 GTSNPN and CDR2 SVGIG (reference sequence). The CDR3 is CAWSVQGTVYGYTF. The DNA of the CDR3 is TGTGCCTGGAGTGTACAGGGGACAGTCTATGGCTACACCTTC.

The genes are TRBV3-1 (or the pseudogene TRBV3-2) and TRBJ2-7, with a tentative D call TRBD1 (5 bases). Trimming cost V 4 bases and J 6 bases, with 16 bases left between them. Germline values: CDR1 LGHDT, CDR2 YNNKEL (reference sequence). The CDR3 length is 14 residues. DNA for the CDR3: TGTGCCAGCAGCCCTGGACCTAAGGGGATCGAGCAGTACTTC. Translation gives CASSPGPKGIEQYF.

The chain employs TRBV5-1 and TRBJ1-2; 8 bases line up with TRBD1. After removal of 2 bases from V and 6 bases from J, the junction contained 9 bases not matched to a gene. The CDR3 consists of 15 residues. Germline loops: CDR1 SGHRS, CDR2 YFSETQ. The CDR3 nucleotides read TGCGCCAGCAGCTTAAACCAGCGGGACAGGCATGGCTACACCTTC. It is translated as CASSLNQRDRHGYTF.

The rearrangement links TRBV18 to TRBJ1-5; 7 bases agree with TRBD1. This CDR3 has 14 residues. Germline assignment: CDR1 KGHSH and CDR2 LQKENI. J was trimmed by 5 bases and V by 5 bases; bases with no gene match: 6. DNA of the CDR3: TGTGCCAGCTCATCTCGACAGGGCGATCAGCCCCAGCATTTT. Its translation: CASSSRQGDQPQHF.

This chain joins TRBV4-2 and TRBJ1-1; no clear D gene. CDR1 LGHNA and CDR2 YNFKEQ come from the germline V gene. This CDR3 is 14 amino acids long. The ends were cut back, 3 bases at V and 2 bases at J, with 10 bases in the middle. CDR3: CASSHPTTNTEAFF. The CDR3 DNA follows: TGTGCCAGCAGCCATCCGACAACTAACACTGAAGCTTTCTTT.

The chain joins TRBV19 to TRBJ1-5; D is unclear. This CDR3 region has 15 residues. From germline, CDR1 is LNHDA and CDR2 SQIVND (reference sequence). Between the trimmed V and J ends, which lost 4 bases and 0 bases, there was a span of 10 bases. CDR3 loop: CASSTPFNSNQPQHF. CDR3 sequence (DNA): TGTGCCAGTAGTACCCCCTTTAATAGCAATCAGCCCCAGCATTTT.

In the case of this clone: Other DNA sequences in this specimen translate into the identical CDR3. The chain links TRBV9 to TRBJ2-1; the match to TRBD2 covers 10 bases. There are 15 residues in the CDR3. With 3 bases clipped from V and 2 bases from J, the junction kept 2 bases outside the gene matches. CDR1 is SGDLS, CDR2 YYNGEE, per germline. The CDR3 DNA reads TGTGCCAGCAGCGCAGCGGGGGGGGCCTACAATGAGCAGTTCTTC. Protein: CASSAAGGAYNEQFF.

The chain couples TRBV2 to TRBJ2-3; 7 bases line up with TRBD2. Germline CDR1 SNHLY, CDR2 FYNNEI. The CDR3 runs 14 residues. V trimming: 6 bases; J trimming: 8 bases; junction bases outside the gene matches: 11. DNA for the CDR3: TGTGCCAGCAGAGTGGGGGGAGGGCCAGTTACGCAGTATTTT. Protein: CASRVGGGPVTQYF.

The chain recombines TRBV29-1 with TRBJ2-2; D unresolved. Germline CDR1 SQVTM, CDR2 ANQGSEA. V lost 5 bases and J lost 1, with 11 bases in between. The CDR3 length is 14 residues. The CDR3 DNA follows: TGCAGCGTTTCCAACCTTGGGAACACCGGGGAGCTGTTTTTT. This codes for CSVSNLGNTGELFF.

The rearrangement uses TRBV2 and TRBJ2-7; no firm D call. The CDR3 loop spans 14 amino acids. The V and J ends lost 3 bases and 2 bases respectively, with 11 bases between them. The germline V gene has CDR1 SNHLY and CDR2 FYNNEI. The CDR3 nucleotides read TGTGCCAGCAGTGAGCCCGGGCTCGCCTACGAGCAGTACTTC. Encoded protein: CASSEPGLAYEQYF.

The rearrangement joins TRBV19 to TRBJ1-5; 12 nucleotides agree with TRBD1. Trimming cost V 2 bases and J 7 bases; bases outside gene matches: 3. CDR1 is LNHDA and CDR2 is SQIVND in the germline V gene (reference sequence). The CDR3 is 15 amino acids. The CDR3 bases are TGTGCCAGTAGTATACCGGGACAGGGGGCACAGCCCCAGCATTTT. Encoded protein: CASSIPGQGAQPQHF.

This clone was seen once. This rearrangement joins TRBV27 to TRBJ2-1, with 7 bases that match TRBD1. With V trimmed by 5 bases and J by 8 bases, 12 bases remained unmatched. Germline CDR1 MNHEY, CDR2 SMNVEV (reference sequence). The CDR3 is 15 residues long. The DNA for the CDR3 is TGTGCCAGCAGTCTTGACAGGGTGAGTGAGGATGAGCAGTTCTTC. Translation: CASSLDRVSEDEQFF.

The rearrangement links TRBV18 to TRBJ1-4, with D possibly being TRBD1 (5 bases). The germline V gene has CDR1 KGHSH and CDR2 LQKENI. The CDR3 is 15 amino acids. V lost 0 bases to trimming and J lost 5 bases, with 10 bases between them. CDR3 protein: CASSPPGGVNEKLFF. CDR3 bases: TGTGCCAGCTCACCACCGGGGGGTGTAAATGAAAAACTGTTTTTT. Variable domain in full (rest from reference TRBV18 and TRBJ1-4): NAGVMQNPRHLVRRRGQEARLRCSPMKGHSHVYWYRQLPEEGLKFMVYLQKENIIDESGMPKERFSAEFPKEGPSILRIQQVVRGDSAAYFCASSPPGGVNEKLFFGSGTQLSVL.

The chain links TRBV27 to TRBJ2-7; 10 bases are a match to TRBD1. Germline V gene sequence: CDR1 MNHEY, CDR2 SMNVEV (reference sequence). The CDR3 loop spans 20 amino acids. The ends lost 3 bases at V and 3 bases at J; junction bases unmatched: 20. The CDR3 sequence: CASSLEGRGQGGAWVYEQYF. For the CDR3, the DNA is TGTGCCAGCAGTTTGGAGGGGAGAGGACAGGGGGGTGCCTGGGTCTACGAGCAGTACTTC.

This clone was observed once. V and J are TRBV29-1 and TRBJ2-1; D is undetermined. CDR1 and CDR2 from the germline V gene are SQVTM and ANQGSEA. Trimming cost V 5 bases and J 4 bases, with 6 bases left between them. The CDR3 has 11 residues. CDR3 protein: CSVYRYNEQFF. CDR3 in DNA: TGCAGCGTTTACCGGTACAATGAGCAGTTCTTC.

The chain uses TRBV3-1 (or the pseudogene TRBV3-2) and TRBJ2-5, with a tentative D call TRBD1 (5 bases). V shed 4 bases and J shed 4 bases, with 16 bases lying between them. Germline assignment: CDR1 LGHDT and CDR2 YNNKEL (reference sequence). The CDR3 has 15 amino acids. Here the CDR3 reads CASSLPVGVTETQYF. The CDR3 DNA reads as TGTGCCAGCAGCCTCCCGGTAGGGGTAACAGAGACCCAGTACTTC.

The chain links TRBV6-2 or TRBV6-3 to TRBJ2-2; 11 bases match TRBD2. The CDR3 runs to 17 residues. Germline values: CDR1 MNHEY, CDR2 SVGEGT. Trimming at V came to 6 bases and at J to 2 bases, leaving 8 bases not matched to a gene. CDR3 DNA: TGTGCCAGCAGCCTGACTAGCGGGGATCATAACACCGGGGAGCTGTTTTTT. It codes for CASSLTSGDHNTGELFF.